The 10 T cell receptor beta chains below all came from one sample that was sequenced in a study of blood T cells in healthy people across ages. Primers used in a second PCR of about 6 to 11 cycles were a sample-barcoded 5' primer and a J-beta primer mix. From the 5' RACE reads, TCRdb called clonotypes with MiXCR, one entry per CDR3 protein. Of 850,000 to 1,300,000 distinct CDR3 sequences listed, 35% to 55% are singletons. Sample: blood. These receptor sequences come from a woman aged 60-75 years in good health.

The rearrangement links TRBV20-1 to TRBJ2-5; D possibly matches TRBD1 or TRBD2 (5 bases each). V was cut by 5 bases and J by 11 bases, with 21 bases left in between. Per the germline V gene, CDR1 is DFQATT and CDR2 is SNEGSKA (reference sequence). The CDR3 length is 13 residues. This CDR3 is CSAPWDPSREQYF. CDR3 nucleotide sequence: TGCAGTGCTCCCTGGGACCCGTCTAGGGAGCAGTACTTC.

This clonotype was found a few times. This CDR3 reads CASSDLRGTDTQYF. CDR3 nucleotides: TGTGCCAGCAGTGATCTCAGGGGTACAGATACGCAGTATTTT. The rearrangement joins TRBV25-1 to TRBJ2-3, with D maybe TRBD1 (6 bases). Germline CDR1 is MGHDK and CDR2 is SYGVNS. The germline V and J ends were trimmed by 3 bases and 3 bases, with 10 bases remaining between them. The CDR3 has 14 residues.

The gene calls are TRBV7-9 and TRBJ2-5; D possibly corresponds to TRBD2 (6 bases). The CDR3 spans 15 residues. V shed 5 bases and J shed 2 bases, with 15 bases lying between them. Germline CDR1 and CDR2: SEHNR and FQNEAQ (reference sequence). The chain's CDR3 is CASSPMGGPQETQYF. The CDR3 DNA reads as TGTGCCAGCAGCCCCATGGGGGGACCGCAAGAGACCCAGTACTTC.

Concerning this clonotype itself: A much larger clonotype is one base distant, so this may be a read error. V usage is TRBV12-3 or TRBV12-4 and J usage is TRBJ2-5; D call uncertain. The CDR3 is made up of 13 amino acids. The CDR3 loop reads CASSVGYQETRYF. The DNA of the CDR3 is TGTGCCAGCAGTGTGGGGTACCAAGAGACCCGGTACTTC.

The chain is built from TRBV20-1 and TRBJ2-1; TRBD1 matches 9 bases. The CDR3 sequence is 14 residues long. From germline, CDR1 is DFQATT and CDR2 SNEGSKA (reference sequence). With V trimmed by 6 bases and J by 9 bases, 12 bases remained unmatched. The CDR3 nucleotides read TGCAGTGCAGACCCCGGGACAGGGCACAGTGAGCAGTTCTTC. Residues: CSADPGTGHSEQFF.

This clonotype appeared a few times. The V call is TRBV7-2, the J call TRBJ2-1; 9 bases agree with TRBD2. The CDR3 covers 17 residues. Trimming at V came to 6 bases and at J to 5 bases, leaving 14 bases not matched to a gene. The germline CDR1 and CDR2 sequences are SGHTA and FQGNSA. CDR3 sequence (DNA): TGTGCCAGCAGTCCCTACCGGGGGACTAGCAGTAACAATGAGCAGTTCTTC. This translates into CASSPYRGTSSNNEQFF.

CDR3 in DNA: TGTGCCAGCAGTTCCATAGGGTCACAGGTTCCTCTATTCACCGAGCGGTACTTC. This encodes CASSSIGSQVPLFTERYF. V gene TRBV27 combines with J gene TRBJ2-4; D may be TRBD1 (5 bases). This CDR3 is 18 amino acids long. CDR1 and CDR2 from the germline V gene are MNHEY and SMNVEV (reference sequence). With 4 bases removed from V and 15 bases from J, the gap between germline ends came to 34 bases.

The rearrangement links TRBV20-1 to TRBJ2-5; 12 nucleotides match TRBD2. The J call may be in error: the DNA end matches TRBJ2-7 better. The CDR3 totals 19 residues. Germline V CDR1 and CDR2: DFQATT, SNEGSKA (reference sequence). CDR3 DNA sequence: TGCAGTGCTAGAGATTTTAGCCCACGGAGACTAGCGGGAGTCCACGAGCAGTACTTC. This translates into CSARDFSPRRLAGVHEQYF.

Note on this clonotype: The germline gene is not matched at one end of the junction; a read error may be the cause. This chain joins TRBV20-1 and TRBJ2-7, with 8 bases that match TRBD2. The V gene's germline CDR1 is DFQATT and CDR2 SNEGSKA (reference sequence). This CDR3 is 14 amino acids long. CDR3 sequence reads: CCATEAGAFYEQYF. The CDR3 region has the DNA TGCTGTGCTACAGAAGCGGGAGCGTTCTACGAGCAGTACTTC.

This clonotype was observed once. The V gene is TRBV3-1, the J gene TRBJ2-7; 8 bases map to TRBD2. The CDR3 has 15 residues. The junction had 9 bases not matched to a gene; V was cut back by 4 bases and J by 4 bases. Germline V CDR1 and CDR2: LGHDT, YNNKEL (reference sequence). CDR3 sequence reads: CASSPQFSGEYEQYF. The CDR3 DNA reads TGTGCCAGCAGCCCCCAGTTTAGCGGGGAATACGAGCAGTACTTC.